This is a list of T cell receptor beta chains from one sample in a study of T cell responses to AZD1222 COVID-19 vaccine. Generated by immunoSEQ multiplex PCR, the TCRdb table keeps only in-frame clones and is missing some. This table has roughly 120,000 clones, 70% to 90% appearing once. The sample in question was peripheral blood, obtained on day 0 of AZD1222 vaccination. The receptor source for this set is an adult in good health. Both conserved end residues are part of each CDR3. Fields, in order: J gene, V gene, D gene, clone size, CDR3 DNA, CDR3 protein. The D gene is left open where the match is weak. Clone size, where shown, is once, few, many, or a class for clones that have expanded.

TRBJ1-2 | TRBV29-1 | TRBD1 | . | TGCAGCGTTGAAGGCCGGGACAGGGGGAAAATCTTC | CSVEGRDRGKIF
TRBJ2-3 | TRBV7-2 | . | . | TGTGCCAGCAGCTTAGATCAAGTTACCGGTACGCAGTATTTT | CASSLDQVTGTQYF
TRBJ2-1 | TRBV5-8 | TRBD2 | few | TGTGCCAGCCGGACTAGCGGGAGACTCAATGAGCAGTTCTTC | CASRTSGRLNEQFF
TRBJ2-1 | TRBV29-1 | . | . | TGCAGCCTCTCCGGGGGCGCGGTAAATGAGCAGTTCTTC | CSLSGGAVNEQFF
TRBJ2-7 | TRBV29-1 | . | . | TGCAGCGTTGAACGTCAACAGGGCTACGAGCAGTACTTC | CSVERQQGYEQYF
TRBJ2-2 | TRBV29-1 | . | . | TGCAGCGGCCTCGGACCCGGGGAGCTGTTTTTT | CSGLGPGELFF
TRBJ1-2 | TRBV7-2 | . | . | TGTGCCAGCAGCGCAGTCGCAGGCTACACCTTC | CASSAVAGYTF
TRBJ2-7 | TRBV9 | TRBD1 | many | TGTGCCAGCAGCGTCCGGGACAGGGCCCACGAGCAGTACTTC | CASSVRDRAHEQYF
TRBJ2-1 | TRBV14 | TRBD1 | . | TGTGCCAGCAGCCAAGGCGGGACAGGGGCCTGGAATGAGCAGTTCTTC | CASSQGGTGAWNEQFF
TRBJ2-7 | TRBV7-2 | . | . | TGTGCCAGCAGCCTGACTCCCTACGAGCAGTACTTC | CASSLTPYEQYF
TRBJ1-5 | TRBV4-1 | TRBD1 | . | TGCGCCAGCAGCCCGGGACAGGGCGATCAGCCCCAGCATTTT | CASSPGQGDQPQHF
TRBJ1-1 | TRBV5-4 | . | . | TGTGCCAGCAGCTTTCAGGGGAACACTGAAGCTTTCTTT | CASSFQGNTEAFF
TRBJ2-3 | TRBV7-3 | TRBD2 | . | TGTGCCAGCAGCCGGGGACTAGCGGGAGCAAATACGCAGTATTTT | CASSRGLAGANTQYF
TRBJ1-5 | TRBV19 | . | . | TGTGCCAGTACCCGGACAGTCAATCAGCCCCAGCATTTT | CASTRTVNQPQHF
TRBJ2-3 | TRBV5-4 | . | . | TGTGCCAGCAGCTTGGCTAGCACAGATACGCAGTATTTT | CASSLASTDTQYF
TRBJ1-1 | TRBV7-9 | . | . | TGTGCCAGCAGCCTTGGGATGAACACTGAAGCTTTCTTT | CASSLGMNTEAFF
TRBJ2-1 | TRBV9 | . | . | TGTGCCAGCAGCGTAGTAGGGGCGTCCTACAATGAGCAGTTCTTC | CASSVVGASYNEQFF
TRBJ1-5 | TRBV19 | TRBD1 | . | TGTGCCAGTAGTATAGCCCGACAGGGCTGGAGCAATCAGCCCCAGCATTTT | CASSIARQGWSNQPQHF
TRBJ2-1 | TRBV19 | TRBD2 | . | TGTGCCAGTACGGAGACTAGCGGGCACAATGAGCAGTTCTTC | CASTETSGHNEQFF
TRBJ1-1 | TRBV27 | . | few | TGTGCCAGCAGTTTGACCCGATTTACGGAAGCTTTCTTT | CASSLTRFTEAFF
TRBJ1-1 | TRBV3-1/TRBV3-2 | . | . | TGTGCCAGCACCCGCATCGGTGAAGCTTTCTTT | CASTRIGEAFF
TRBJ2-2 | TRBV5-1 | . | . | TGCGCCAGCAGGGGCTCGTTGGACACCGGGGAGCTGTTTTTT | CASRGSLDTGELFF
TRBJ1-4 | TRBV6-5 | . | . | TGTGCCAGCAGTTATGGGCAGGGCCAGGAAAAACTGTTTTTT | CASSYGQGQEKLFF
TRBJ2-1 | TRBV12-3/TRBV12-4 | . | . | TGTGCCAGCAGTGACTCAGCCGGGGAGCAGTTCTTC | CASSDSAGEQFF
TRBJ2-5 | TRBV6-2/TRBV6-3 | TRBD2 | . | TGTGCCAGCAGTTATGGTTTGTGGCGGGGGTCCCAAGAGACCCAGTACTTC | CASSYGLWRGSQETQYF
TRBJ1-3 | TRBV9 | . | . | TGTGCCAGCAGCGTAGGTCATGGAGAGGCTGGAAACACCATATATTTT | CASSVGHGEAGNTIYF
TRBJ1-2 | TRBV28 | TRBD1 | . | TGTGCCAGCAATATCCTACAGGGGAACTATGGCTACACCTTC | CASNILQGNYGYTF
TRBJ2-5 | TRBV11-1 | . | . | TGTGCCAGCAGCTCCGGGGGACAGCACCTAGGGGAGACCCAGTACTTC | CASSSGGQHLGETQYF